This T cell receptor beta chain was captured in a study of shared clonotypes between healthy human individuals. The overall study: Plates per donor: three CD4 naive, three CD4 memory, two CD8 naive, one CD8 memory.

This clone was counted only a few times. The antigen remains unidentified. Other DNA sequences in the sample encode the same CDR3. Germline V CDR1 and CDR2: SGHRS, YFSETQ. V gave up 0 bases and J gave up 1 base, with 8 bases separating them. The CDR3 covers 15 residues. Produced via immunoSEQ multiplex PCR; TCRdb's table is partial and in-frame only. The data contain 550,000 to 700,000 clones, roughly 73% of them singletons. Whole-study results and caveats: When compared with the clonotypes that were shared by all four sorted-subset donors, the non-shared clonotypes turned out to have lower generation probabilities.

Into CD45RA+ naive and CD45RA-negative memory subsets, the CD4+ cells were split. The specimen was memory CD4+ T cells sorted from blood. The sample's subset: CD45RA-negative fraction. This sequence was found in a woman under 40 in good health. The gene calls are TRBV5-1 and TRBJ2-1, with D uncertain. The CDR3 reads CASSLAAASYNEQFF. CDR3 coding DNA: TGCGCCAGCAGCTTGGCTGCGGCATCCTACAATGAGCAGTTCTTC.